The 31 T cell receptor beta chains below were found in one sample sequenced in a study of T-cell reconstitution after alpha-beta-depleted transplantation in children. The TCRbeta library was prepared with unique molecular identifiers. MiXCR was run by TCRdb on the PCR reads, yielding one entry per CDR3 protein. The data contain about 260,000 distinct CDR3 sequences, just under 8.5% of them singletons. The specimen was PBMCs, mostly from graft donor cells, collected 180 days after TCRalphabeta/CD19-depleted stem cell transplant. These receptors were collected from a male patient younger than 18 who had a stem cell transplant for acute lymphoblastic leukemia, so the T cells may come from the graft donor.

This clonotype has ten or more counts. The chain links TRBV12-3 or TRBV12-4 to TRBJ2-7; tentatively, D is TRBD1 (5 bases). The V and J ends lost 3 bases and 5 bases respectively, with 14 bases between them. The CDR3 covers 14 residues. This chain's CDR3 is CASSFPGMDNEQYF. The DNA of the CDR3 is TGTGCCAGCAGTTTTCCAGGGATGGACAACGAGCAGTACTTC.

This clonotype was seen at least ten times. In DNA form, the CDR3 reads TGTGCCAGCAGGCTTTTCGGGTACACTGAAGCTTTCTTT. Encoded protein: CASRLFGYTEAFF. This sequence joins TRBV12-3 or TRBV12-4 and TRBJ1-1; D is undetermined. Trimming stripped 6 bases from V and 3 bases from J, with 11 bases between. CDR3 length: 13 amino acids.

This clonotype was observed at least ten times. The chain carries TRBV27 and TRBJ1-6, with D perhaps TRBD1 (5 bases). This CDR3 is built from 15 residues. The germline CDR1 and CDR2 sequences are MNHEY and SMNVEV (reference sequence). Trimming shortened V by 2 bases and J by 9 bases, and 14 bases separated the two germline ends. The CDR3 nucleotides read TGTGCCAGCAGTTTAGGTCCAGGGAATGTTTCACCCCTCCACTTT. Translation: CASSLGPGNVSPLHF.

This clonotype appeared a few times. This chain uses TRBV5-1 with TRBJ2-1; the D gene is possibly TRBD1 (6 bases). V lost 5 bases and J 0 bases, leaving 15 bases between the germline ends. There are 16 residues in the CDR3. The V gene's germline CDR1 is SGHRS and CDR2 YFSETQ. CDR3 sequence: CASSPKGVSSYNEQFF. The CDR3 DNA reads TGCGCCAGCAGTCCCAAGGGGGTTAGCTCCTACAATGAGCAGTTCTTC.

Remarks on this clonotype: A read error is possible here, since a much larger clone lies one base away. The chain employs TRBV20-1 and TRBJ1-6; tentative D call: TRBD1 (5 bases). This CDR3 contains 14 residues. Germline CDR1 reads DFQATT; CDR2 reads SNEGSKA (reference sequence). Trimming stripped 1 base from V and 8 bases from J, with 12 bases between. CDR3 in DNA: TGCAGTGCTAGAGGGGACTTGCCAGATTCACCCCTCCACTTT. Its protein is CSARGDLPDSPLHF.

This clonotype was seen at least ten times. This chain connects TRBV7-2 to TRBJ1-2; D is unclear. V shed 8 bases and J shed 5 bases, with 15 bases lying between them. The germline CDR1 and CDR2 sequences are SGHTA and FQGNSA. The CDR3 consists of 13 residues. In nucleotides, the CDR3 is TGTGCCAGCTCCCCAACCTCGATTTATGGCTACACCTTC. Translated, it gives CASSPTSIYGYTF.

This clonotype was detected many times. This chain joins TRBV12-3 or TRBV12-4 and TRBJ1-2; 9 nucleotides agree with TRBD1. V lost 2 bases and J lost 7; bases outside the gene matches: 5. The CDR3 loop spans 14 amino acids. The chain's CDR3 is CASSLWGQGGGYTF. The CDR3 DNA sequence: TGTGCCAGCAGTTTATGGGGACAGGGAGGTGGCTACACCTTC.

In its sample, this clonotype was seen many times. The CDR3 region has the DNA TGTGCCACCAGCAGAGCGACTAGCGGGGCCCTCACGCAGTATTTT. Its protein is CATSRATSGALTQYF. This chain connects TRBV15 to TRBJ2-3; TRBD2 matches at 11 bases. The V gene's germline CDR1 is LNHNV and CDR2 YYDKDF (reference sequence). J gave up 9 bases and V 1 base, and 6 bases lay outside the gene matches. The CDR3 covers 15 residues.

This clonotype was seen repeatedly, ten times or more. In DNA form, the CDR3 reads TGCCACCCCCCGGGGAAAGGGGAAAAACTGTTTTTT. Translated: CHPPGKGEKLFF. The rearrangement links TRBV29-1 to TRBJ1-4; unclear D gene. This CDR3 has 12 amino acids. Germline CDR1 reads SQVTM; CDR2 reads ANQGSEA.

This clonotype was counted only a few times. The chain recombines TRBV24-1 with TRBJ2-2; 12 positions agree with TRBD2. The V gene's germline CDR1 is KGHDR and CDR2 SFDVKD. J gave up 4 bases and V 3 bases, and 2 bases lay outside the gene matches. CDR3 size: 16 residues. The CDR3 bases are TGTGCCACCAGTGATCAGACTAGCGGGGGCACCGGGGAGCTGTTTTTT. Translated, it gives CATSDQTSGGTGELFF.

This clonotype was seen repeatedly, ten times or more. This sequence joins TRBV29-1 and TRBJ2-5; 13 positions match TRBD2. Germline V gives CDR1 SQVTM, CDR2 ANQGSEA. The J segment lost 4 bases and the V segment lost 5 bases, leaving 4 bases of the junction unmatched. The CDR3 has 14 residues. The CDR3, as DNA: TGCAGCGTTCTAGGACTAGCGGGGGTAGAGACCCAGTACTTC. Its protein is CSVLGLAGVETQYF.

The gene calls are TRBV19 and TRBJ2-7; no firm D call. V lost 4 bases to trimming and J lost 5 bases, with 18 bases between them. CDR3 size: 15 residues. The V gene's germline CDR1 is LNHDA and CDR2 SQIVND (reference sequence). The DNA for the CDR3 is TGTGCCAGTAGTACCGACACGTCCCCCCACCACGAGCAGTACTTC. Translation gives CASSTDTSPHHEQYF.

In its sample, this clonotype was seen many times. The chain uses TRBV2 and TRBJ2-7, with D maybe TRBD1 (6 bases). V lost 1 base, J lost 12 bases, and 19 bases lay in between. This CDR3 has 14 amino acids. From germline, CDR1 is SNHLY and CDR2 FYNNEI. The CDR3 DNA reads TGTGCCAGCAGTGAAGGGTGGGACATCCTACGACGGTACTTC. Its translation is CASSEGWDILRRYF.

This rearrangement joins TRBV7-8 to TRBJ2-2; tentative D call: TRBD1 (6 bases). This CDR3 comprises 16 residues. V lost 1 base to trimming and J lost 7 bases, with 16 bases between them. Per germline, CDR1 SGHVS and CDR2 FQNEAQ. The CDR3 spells CASSLVTRTTGGELFF. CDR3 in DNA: TGTGCCAGCAGCTTAGTTACTAGGACGACAGGCGGGGAGCTGTTTTTT.

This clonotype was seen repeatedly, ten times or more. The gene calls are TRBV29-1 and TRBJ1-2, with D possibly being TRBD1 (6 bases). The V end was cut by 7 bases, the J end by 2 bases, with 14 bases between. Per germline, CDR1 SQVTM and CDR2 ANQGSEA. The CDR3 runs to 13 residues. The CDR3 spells CSAPGQSNYGYTF. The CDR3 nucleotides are TGCAGCGCCCCGGGACAATCAAACTATGGCTACACCTTC.

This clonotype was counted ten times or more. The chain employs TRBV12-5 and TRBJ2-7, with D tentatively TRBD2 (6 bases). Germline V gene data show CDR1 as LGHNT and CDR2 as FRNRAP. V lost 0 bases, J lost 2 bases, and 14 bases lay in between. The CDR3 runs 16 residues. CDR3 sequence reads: CASGLVGGWGAYEQYF. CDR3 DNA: TGTGCTAGTGGTTTGGTAGGAGGGTGGGGGGCCTACGAGCAGTACTTC.

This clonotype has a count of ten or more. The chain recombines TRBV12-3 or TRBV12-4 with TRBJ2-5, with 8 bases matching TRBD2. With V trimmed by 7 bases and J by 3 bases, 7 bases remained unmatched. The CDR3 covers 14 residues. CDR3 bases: TGTGCCAGCACCCGAAGCGGGAGTGAAGAGACCCAGTACTTC. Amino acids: CASTRSGSEETQYF.

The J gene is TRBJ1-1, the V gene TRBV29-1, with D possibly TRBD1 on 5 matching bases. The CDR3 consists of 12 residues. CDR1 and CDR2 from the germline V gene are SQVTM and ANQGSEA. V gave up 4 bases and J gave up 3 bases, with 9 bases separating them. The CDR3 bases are TGCAGCGTTGCCAGGGATTACACTGAAGCTTTCTTT. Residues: CSVARDYTEAFF.

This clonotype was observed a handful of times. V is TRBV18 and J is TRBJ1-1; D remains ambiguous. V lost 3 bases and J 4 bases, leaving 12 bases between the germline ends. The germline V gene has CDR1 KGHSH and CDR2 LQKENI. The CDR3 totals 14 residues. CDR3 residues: CASSPPWLGTEAFF. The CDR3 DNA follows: TGTGCCAGCTCACCCCCCTGGTTAGGCACTGAAGCTTTCTTT.

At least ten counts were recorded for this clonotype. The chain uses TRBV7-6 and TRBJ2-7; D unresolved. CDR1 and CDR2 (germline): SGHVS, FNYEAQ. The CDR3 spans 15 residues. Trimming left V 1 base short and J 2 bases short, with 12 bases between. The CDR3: CASSLGLESPYEQYF. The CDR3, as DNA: TGTGCCAGCAGCTTAGGTCTAGAAAGCCCCTACGAGCAGTACTTC.

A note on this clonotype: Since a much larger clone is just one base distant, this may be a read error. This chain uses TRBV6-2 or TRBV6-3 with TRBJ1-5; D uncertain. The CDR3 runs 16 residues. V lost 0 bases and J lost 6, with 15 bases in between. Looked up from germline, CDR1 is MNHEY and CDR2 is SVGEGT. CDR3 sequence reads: CASSYSGLLAVQPQHF. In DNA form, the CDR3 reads TGTGCCAGCAGTTACTCAGGGCTCCTGGCGGTTCAGCCCCAGCATTTT.

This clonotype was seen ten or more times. This chain's CDR3 is CSVDFRGRGKYEQYF. CDR3 DNA: TGCAGCGTGGACTTCCGCGGGAGGGGAAAGTACGAGCAGTACTTC. The V call is TRBV29-1, the J call TRBJ2-7; 9 bases line up with TRBD2. The CDR3 runs 15 residues. CDR1 and CDR2 from the germline V gene are SQVTM and ANQGSEA. J gave up 4 bases and V 6 bases, and 13 bases lay outside the gene matches.

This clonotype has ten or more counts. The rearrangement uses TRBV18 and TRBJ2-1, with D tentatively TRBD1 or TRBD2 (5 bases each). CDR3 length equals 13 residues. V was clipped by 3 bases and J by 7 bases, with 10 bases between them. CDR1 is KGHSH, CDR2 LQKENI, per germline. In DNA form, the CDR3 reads TGTGCCAGCTCACCCTGGGGGTTTAATGAGCAGTTCTTC. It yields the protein CASSPWGFNEQFF.

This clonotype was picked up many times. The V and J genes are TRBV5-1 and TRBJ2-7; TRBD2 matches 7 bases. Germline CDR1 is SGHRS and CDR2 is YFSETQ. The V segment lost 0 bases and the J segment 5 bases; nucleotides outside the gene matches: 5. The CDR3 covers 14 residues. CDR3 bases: TGCGCCAGCAGCTTGGCCTGGGGAGGGGACGAGCAGTACTTC. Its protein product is CASSLAWGGDEQYF.

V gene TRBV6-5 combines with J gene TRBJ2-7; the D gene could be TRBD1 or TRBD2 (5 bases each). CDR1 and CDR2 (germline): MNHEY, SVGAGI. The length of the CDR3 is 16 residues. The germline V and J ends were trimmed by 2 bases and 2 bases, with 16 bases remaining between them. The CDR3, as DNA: TGTGCCAGCAGTTACCTAGACCAGGGACCGACCTACGAGCAGTACTTC. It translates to CASSYLDQGPTYEQYF.

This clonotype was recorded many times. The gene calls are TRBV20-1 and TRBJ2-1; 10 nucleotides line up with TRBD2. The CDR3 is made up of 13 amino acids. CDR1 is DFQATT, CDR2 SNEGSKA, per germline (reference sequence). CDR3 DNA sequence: TGCAGACCTCGGACTAGCGGAGGAAATGAGCAGTTCTTC. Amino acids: CRPRTSGGNEQFF.

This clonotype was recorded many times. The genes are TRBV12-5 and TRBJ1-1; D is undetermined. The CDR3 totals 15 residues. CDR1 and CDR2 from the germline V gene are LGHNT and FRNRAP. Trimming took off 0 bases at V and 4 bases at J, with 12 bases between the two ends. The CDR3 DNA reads TGTGCTAGTGGTTTGGTACGGGTTTGGGGCACTGAAGCTTTCTTT. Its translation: CASGLVRVWGTEAFF.

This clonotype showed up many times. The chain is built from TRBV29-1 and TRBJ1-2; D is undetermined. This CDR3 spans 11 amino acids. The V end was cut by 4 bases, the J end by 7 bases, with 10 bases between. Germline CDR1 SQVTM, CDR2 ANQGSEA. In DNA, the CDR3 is TGCAGCGTTGCGGGGATTAGTGGCTACACCTTC. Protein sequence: CSVAGISGYTF.

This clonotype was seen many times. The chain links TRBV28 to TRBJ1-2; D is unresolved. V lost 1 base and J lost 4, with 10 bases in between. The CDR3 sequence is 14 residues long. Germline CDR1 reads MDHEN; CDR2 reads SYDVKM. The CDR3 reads CASSLSPDIYGYTF. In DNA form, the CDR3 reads TGTGCCAGCAGTTTATCCCCCGACATCTATGGCTACACCTTC.

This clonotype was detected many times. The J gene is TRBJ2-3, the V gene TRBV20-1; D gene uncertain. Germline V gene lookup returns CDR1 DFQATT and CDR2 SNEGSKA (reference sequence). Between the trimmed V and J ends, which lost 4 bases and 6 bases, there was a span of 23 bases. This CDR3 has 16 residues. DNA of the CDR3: TGCAGTGCTAAAGGACCTCCCAGATTGATTGGGGATACGCAGTATTTT. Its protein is CSAKGPPRLIGDTQYF.

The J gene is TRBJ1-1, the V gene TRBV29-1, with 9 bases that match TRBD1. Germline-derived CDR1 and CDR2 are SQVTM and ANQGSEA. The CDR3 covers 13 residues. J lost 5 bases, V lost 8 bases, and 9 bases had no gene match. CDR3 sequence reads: CSTRQGDWTEAFF. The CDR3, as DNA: TGCAGCACCCGACAGGGGGATTGGACTGAAGCTTTCTTT.